Listed below are T cell receptor beta chains from one sample, sequenced in a study of cytomegalovirus exposure and HLA in healthy donors. Generated by immunoSEQ multiplex PCR, the TCRdb table keeps only in-frame clones and is missing some. The table records some 110,000 clones, around 77% of them present only once. Sample: PBMCs. The receptors shown here come from a man aged 50 to 60 in good health and CMV-seropositive. Each CDR3 is given without its conserved first and last residue. Fields, in order: clone size, J gene, V gene, CDR3 protein. For some rows the clone size is stated as once, few or many, or as a class when expanded; others skip it.

abundance: NA
j_gene: TRBJ1-5
v_gene: TRBV5-4
CDR3aa: ASSTGGNNQPQH

abundance: NA
j_gene: TRBJ2-7
v_gene: TRBV10-2
CDR3aa: ASSGGLAGAVYEQY

abundance: NA
j_gene: TRBJ1-2
v_gene: TRBV19
CDR3aa: ASSMGGGYT

abundance: NA
j_gene: TRBJ2-5
v_gene: TRBV4-3
CDR3aa: ASSQTLAGEETQY

abundance: NA
j_gene: TRBJ2-1
v_gene: TRBV28
CDR3aa: ASLRAYEQF

abundance: once
j_gene: TRBJ2-2
v_gene: TRBV2
CDR3aa: ASKEDNTGELF

abundance: NA
j_gene: TRBJ1-2
v_gene: TRBV4-1
CDR3aa: ASSQIFRTGGGGYT

abundance: NA
j_gene: TRBJ2-3
v_gene: TRBV29-1
CDR3aa: SVGPRQGNTQY

abundance: NA
j_gene: TRBJ1-6
v_gene: TRBV4-3
CDR3aa: ASSQEGTGVNSPLH

abundance: NA
j_gene: TRBJ1-4
v_gene: TRBV4-2
CDR3aa: ASSQDRGQWDEKLF

abundance: NA
j_gene: TRBJ2-7
v_gene: TRBV7-6
CDR3aa: ASSSHREGTYEQY

abundance: NA
j_gene: TRBJ1-2
v_gene: TRBV4-3
CDR3aa: ASSQIMDGGRYGYT

abundance: NA
j_gene: TRBJ2-3
v_gene: TRBV4-1
CDR3aa: ASSHPSGASGRRTDTQY

abundance: NA
j_gene: TRBJ2-5
v_gene: TRBV10-3
CDR3aa: ASMGPVQETQY

abundance: NA
j_gene: TRBJ2-5
v_gene: TRBV7-2
CDR3aa: ASSSTGPGETQY

abundance: NA
j_gene: TRBJ2-7
v_gene: TRBV10-2
CDR3aa: ASSDPGTYEQY

abundance: NA
j_gene: TRBJ2-3
v_gene: TRBV2
CDR3aa: ASSSGTGGADTQY

abundance: NA
j_gene: TRBJ1-2
v_gene: TRBV5-4
CDR3aa: ASSLGGSNYGYT

abundance: once
j_gene: TRBJ1-3
v_gene: TRBV29-1
CDR3aa: SVEDLGIGNTIY

abundance: NA
j_gene: TRBJ1-5
v_gene: TRBV28
CDR3aa: ASLGRAGGFQPQH

abundance: NA
j_gene: TRBJ1-4
v_gene: TRBV28
CDR3aa: ASRGVTNEKLF

abundance: NA
j_gene: TRBJ2-7
v_gene: TRBV11-2
CDR3aa: ASSLGRGSYEQY

abundance: NA
j_gene: TRBJ1-2
v_gene: TRBV9
CDR3aa: ASSVADGDNYGYT

abundance: NA
j_gene: TRBJ2-7
v_gene: TRBV9
CDR3aa: ASSVMAETEQY

abundance: NA
j_gene: TRBJ2-7
v_gene: TRBV29-1
CDR3aa: SVRGTGYYEQY

abundance: NA
j_gene: TRBJ1-5
v_gene: TRBV18
CDR3aa: ASSRQGAGYSNQPQH

abundance: NA
j_gene: TRBJ2-5
v_gene: TRBV5-4
CDR3aa: ASSFTGEETQY

abundance: NA
j_gene: TRBJ1-5
v_gene: TRBV28
CDR3aa: ASSLSDRSWSQPQH

abundance: once
j_gene: TRBJ1-2
v_gene: TRBV18
CDR3aa: ASSPSQGADYGYT

abundance: NA
j_gene: TRBJ2-7
v_gene: TRBV19
CDR3aa: ASSMKQVSSYEQY

abundance: NA
j_gene: TRBJ2-1
v_gene: TRBV7-2
CDR3aa: ASSLAVEQF

abundance: NA
j_gene: TRBJ2-7
v_gene: TRBV15
CDR3aa: ATSTPSGRSYEQY

abundance: few
j_gene: TRBJ1-2
v_gene: TRBV7-9
CDR3aa: ASSPAPPRQGADGYT

abundance: few
j_gene: TRBJ1-2
v_gene: TRBV25-1
CDR3aa: ASSEGPSGVNL

abundance: NA
j_gene: TRBJ1-6
v_gene: TRBV5-6
CDR3aa: ASSLGSDSPLH

abundance: few
j_gene: NA
v_gene: TRBV7-9
CDR3aa: ASSLGSQGYGYEQY

abundance: NA
j_gene: TRBJ2-5
v_gene: TRBV10-3
CDR3aa: AISDPKGAGETQY

abundance: few
j_gene: TRBJ2-3
v_gene: TRBV7-9
CDR3aa: SSSLGATGARTDTQY

abundance: NA
j_gene: TRBJ2-5
v_gene: TRBV6-1
CDR3aa: ASSEFAGLETQY

abundance: NA
j_gene: TRBJ1-1
v_gene: TRBV28
CDR3aa: ASSRFRGKRNTEAF

abundance: NA
j_gene: TRBJ1-4
v_gene: TRBV19
CDR3aa: ASSIGTVPKLF

abundance: NA
j_gene: TRBJ2-3
v_gene: TRBV5-1
CDR3aa: ASSLEQSTDTQY

abundance: NA
j_gene: TRBJ1-5
v_gene: TRBV27
CDR3aa: ASSLFSVARNQPQH

abundance: NA
j_gene: TRBJ1-2
v_gene: TRBV5-1
CDR3aa: ASSRDGTGGVGYT

abundance: NA
j_gene: TRBJ1-5
v_gene: TRBV7-9
CDR3aa: ASSPPGGGREQPQH

abundance: NA
j_gene: NA
v_gene: TRBV5-8
CDR3aa: ASSRQGFANYEQY

abundance: few
j_gene: TRBJ2-2
v_gene: TRBV9
CDR3aa: ASSPHQRADTGELF

abundance: NA
j_gene: TRBJ2-1
v_gene: TRBV4-1
CDR3aa: ASSLLPPTPVTHNEQF

abundance: NA
j_gene: TRBJ2-7
v_gene: TRBV6-5
CDR3aa: ASSYSELPTYEQY